This record covers a single T cell receptor (beta chain). Its antigen is still unknown. Caucasian adults residing in Nashville, Tennessee made up all the donors. The data originate from a study of shared clonotypes between healthy human individuals. Study conclusions and caveats: A handful of donors held approximately 4.5% of naive CD4 clonotypes in common.

Germline CDR1 SGHAT, CDR2 FQNNGV. This CDR3 comprises 15 residues. Trimming took off 3 bases at V and 2 bases at J, with 13 bases between the two ends. Several immunoSEQ plates held equal portions of the genomic DNA taken from each subset. TCRdb's table, derived via immunoSEQ multiplex PCR, lists solely in-frame clones and lacks some. The profile shows 2 million to 2.5 million clones, 85% to 95% of them singletons. The receptor comes from a man aged 18-30 years in good health. This chain uses TRBV11-2 with TRBJ1-2; D call uncertain. Sequenced sample: naive CD4+ T cells sorted from blood. The subset denotes: CD45RA+ positively selected. CDR3 loop: CASSFSSFTNYGYTF. The CDR3 region has the DNA TGTGCCAGCAGCTTCTCAAGTTTCACAAACTATGGCTACACCTTC.